The rows below give T cell receptor beta chains drawn from one sample of a study of blood T cell dynamics during melanoma immunotherapy. The data were produced by immunoSEQ multiplex PCR, yet TCRdb's version contains in-frame clones alone and is incomplete. The sample holds fewer than 18,000 clones, more than 75% seen once. The material was blood, obtained from a patient treated with checkpoint blockade. All receptors derive from a human donor with melanoma. Each CDR3 is given with its conserved first and last residue. The D gene is left open where the match is weak. Part of the rows lack a size; the others show once, few, many or a class for expanded clones.

J: TRBJ2-3; size: -; D: -; V: TRBV7-2; CDR3: CASSLIGPRGWSTDTQYF; DNA: TGTGCCAGCAGCTTAATTGGGCCTCGGGGTTGGAGCACAGATACGCAGTATTTT
J: TRBJ1-2; size: -; D: -; V: TRBV15; CDR3: CATSRANYGYTF; DNA: TGTGCCACCAGCAGAGCTAACTATGGCTACACCTTC
J: TRBJ2-7; size: -; D: TRBD2; V: TRBV4-2; CDR3: CASSQDSGGGAGVLPYEQYF; DNA: TGTGCCAGCAGCCAAGATTCCGGCGGGGGGGCGGGGGTCCTCCCCTACGAGCAGTACTTC
J: TRBJ2-7; size: -; D: -; V: TRBV11-2; CDR3: CASSLGGGYEQYF; DNA: TGTGCCAGCAGCTTAGGAGGTGGCTACGAGCAGTACTTC
J: TRBJ1-5; size: -; D: -; V: TRBV15; CDR3: CATSRRQTDQPQHF; DNA: TGTGCCACCAGCAGACGACAGACCGATCAGCCCCAGCATTTT
J: TRBJ1-3; size: -; D: -; V: TRBV7-9; CDR3: CASRGRWNSGNTIYF; DNA: TGTGCCAGCAGAGGCAGGTGGAACTCTGGAAACACCATATATTTT
J: TRBJ2-6; size: -; D: TRBD1; V: TRBV5-5; CDR3: CASSYGTGGFSGANVLTF; DNA: TGTGCCAGCAGCTACGGGACAGGGGGCTTTTCTGGGGCCAACGTCCTGACTTTC
J: TRBJ2-1; size: -; D: TRBD2; V: TRBV4-2; CDR3: CASSQALAGGNEQFF; DNA: TGTGCCAGCAGCCAAGCTCTAGCGGGGGGTAATGAGCAGTTCTTC
J: TRBJ2-2; size: -; D: TRBD1; V: TRBV7-3; CDR3: CASKPGQGNGELFF; DNA: TGTGCCAGCAAGCCGGGACAGGGGAACGGGGAGCTGTTTTTT
J: TRBJ2-7; size: -; D: -; V: TRBV6-6; CDR3: CASTRQYEQYF; DNA: TGTGCCAGCACCCGGCAGTACGAGCAGTACTTC
J: TRBJ2-7; size: -; D: -; V: TRBV5-6; CDR3: CASSTPGEGAYEQYF; DNA: TGTGCCAGCAGCACCCCCGGGGAGGGGGCCTACGAGCAGTACTTC
J: TRBJ2-2; size: -; D: -; V: TRBV6-6; CDR3: CASSYVQGNTGELFF; DNA: TGTGCCAGCAGTTATGTCCAGGGGAACACCGGGGAGCTGTTTTTT
J: TRBJ1-1; size: few; D: -; V: TRBV19; CDR3: CASGRANTEAFF; DNA: TGTGCCAGTGGCAGGGCCAACACTGAAGCTTTCTTT
J: TRBJ2-5; size: -; D: -; V: TRBV7-8; CDR3: CASSSGGTSGETQYF; DNA: TGTGCCAGCAGCTCCGGGGGGACATCGGGGGAGACCCAGTACTTC
J: TRBJ1-1; size: -; D: TRBD1; V: TRBV9; CDR3: CASNGQGWNTEAFF; DNA: TGTGCCAGCAATGGACAGGGATGGAACACTGAAGCTTTCTTT
J: TRBJ1-4; size: -; D: -; V: TRBV4-2; CDR3: CASSLGGTNEKLFF; DNA: TGTGCCAGCAGCCTAGGTGGGACGAACGAAAAACTGTTTTTT
J: TRBJ2-7; size: -; D: TRBD2; V: TRBV9; CDR3: CASSVGGRANYEQYF; DNA: TGTGCCAGCAGCGTAGGGGGGAGGGCTAACTACGAGCAGTACTTC
J: TRBJ2-6; size: -; D: TRBD1; V: TRBV11-3; CDR3: CASSPGTGVPDRSGANVLTF; DNA: TGTGCCAGCAGCCCCGGGACAGGGGTTCCGGACCGCTCTGGGGCCAACGTCCTGACTTTC
J: TRBJ2-2; size: -; D: -; V: TRBV9; CDR3: CASSDYRAGELFF; DNA: TGTGCCAGCAGCGATTACAGAGCCGGGGAGCTGTTTTTT
J: TRBJ1-1; size: -; D: -; V: TRBV7-9; CDR3: CASSLGQQNTEAFF; DNA: TGTGCCAGCAGCTTAGGACAGCAGAACACTGAAGCTTTCTTT
J: TRBJ2-7; size: -; D: -; V: TRBV5-4; CDR3: CASSLDYEQYF; DNA: TGTGCCAGCAGCTTGGACTACGAGCAGTACTTC
J: TRBJ1-3; size: -; D: -; V: TRBV7-9; CDR3: CASSTGQGPRSGNTIYF; DNA: TGTGCCAGCAGCACCGGGCAGGGGCCTCGCTCTGGAAACACCATATATTTT
J: TRBJ1-2; size: -; D: -; V: TRBV7-9; CDR3: CASSLIDRGGYTF; DNA: TGTGCCAGCAGCCTTATCGACAGAGGCGGCTACACCTTC
J: TRBJ1-2; size: -; D: -; V: TRBV7-9; CDR3: CASSFTGWNGYTF; DNA: TGTGCCAGCAGCTTCACAGGGTGGAATGGCTACACCTTC
J: TRBJ2-1; size: -; D: TRBD2; V: TRBV4-1; CDR3: CASSRTSGGYNEQFF; DNA: TGCGCCAGCAGCCGGACTAGCGGGGGGTACAATGAGCAGTTCTTC
J: TRBJ2-5; size: -; D: TRBD2; V: TRBV5-4; CDR3: CASSLEPSGGETQYF; DNA: TGTGCCAGCAGCTTGGAGCCTAGCGGGGGTGAGACCCAGTACTTC
J: TRBJ2-7; size: -; D: TRBD2; V: TRBV5-1; CDR3: CASSLVVSGVYEQYF; DNA: TGCGCCAGCAGCTTGGTTGTTAGCGGGGTGTACGAGCAGTACTTC
J: TRBJ2-3; size: -; D: -; V: TRBV6-5; CDR3: CASRQRAFTDTQYF; DNA: TGTGCCAGCAGACAACGGGCTTTCACAGATACGCAGTATTTT
J: TRBJ2-1; size: few; D: -; V: TRBV4-1; CDR3: CASSQERNNEQFF; DNA: TGCGCCAGCAGCCAAGAGAGAAACAATGAGCAGTTCTTC
J: TRBJ1-6; size: -; D: TRBD1; V: TRBV7-9; CDR3: CASSLYTGGGSPLHF; DNA: TGTGCCAGCAGCTTATATACAGGGGGCGGTTCACCCCTCCACTTT
J: TRBJ2-7; size: -; D: TRBD1; V: TRBV27; CDR3: CASSGDRLSYEQYF; DNA: TGTGCCAGCTCCGGGGACAGGTTATCGTACGAGCAGTACTTC
J: TRBJ1-2; size: once; D: TRBD1; V: TRBV18; CDR3: CASSHMTGDYGYTF; DNA: TGTGCCAGCTCACATATGACAGGGGACTATGGCTACACCTTC
J: TRBJ2-2; size: few; D: -; V: TRBV18; CDR3: CASSPPGRTGELFF; DNA: TGTGCCAGCTCACCACCGGGGCGGACCGGGGAGCTGTTTTTT
J: TRBJ1-5; size: -; D: -; V: TRBV4-1; CDR3: CASSAPGTGQPQHF; DNA: TGCGCCAGCAGCGCCCCAGGGACGGGGCAGCCCCAGCATTTT
J: TRBJ2-5; size: -; D: -; V: TRBV6-1; CDR3: CASSEAGARETQYF; DNA: TGTGCCAGCAGTGAAGCGGGGGCCCGGGAGACCCAGTACTTC
J: TRBJ2-2; size: -; D: -; V: TRBV7-8; CDR3: CASSLEDRRSNTGELFF; DNA: TGTGCCAGCAGCTTAGAGGACAGAAGATCGAACACCGGGGAGCTGTTTTTT
J: TRBJ2-2; size: -; D: -; V: TRBV6-4; CDR3: CASSALGAQVPGELFF; DNA: TGTGCCAGCAGTGCCCTCGGGGCCCAAGTCCCCGGGGAGCTGTTTTTT
J: TRBJ2-3; size: few; D: -; V: TRBV7-9; CDR3: CASSLGWADTQYF; DNA: TGTGCCAGCAGCTTAGGGTGGGCAGATACGCAGTATTTT
J: TRBJ1-3; size: -; D: TRBD1; V: TRBV18; CDR3: CASSASTDRGGNTIYF; DNA: TGTGCCAGCTCAGCGTCAACCGACAGGGGAGGAAACACCATATATTTT
J: TRBJ1-6; size: -; D: -; V: TRBV28; CDR3: CASSPRGRRFSPLHF; DNA: TGTGCCAGCAGTCCGCGGGGGCGCCGTTTCTCACCCCTCCACTTT
J: TRBJ2-3; size: -; D: -; V: TRBV7-3; CDR3: CASSSTGMSTDTQYF; DNA: TGTGCCAGCAGCTCGACGGGGATGAGCACAGATACGCAGTATTTT
J: TRBJ1-4; size: -; D: -; V: TRBV10-2; CDR3: CASSESPGRGDNEKLFF; DNA: TGCGCCAGCAGTGAGTCGCCGGGACGGGGAGATAATGAAAAACTGTTTTTT
J: TRBJ1-5; size: few; D: -; V: TRBV5-1; CDR3: CASSLDGYQPQHF; DNA: TGCGCCAGCAGCTTGGACGGATATCAGCCCCAGCATTTT
J: TRBJ1-1; size: few; D: -; V: TRBV5-1; CDR3: CASSFGGLGTEAFF; DNA: TGCGCCAGCAGCTTCGGGGGACTGGGGACTGAAGCTTTCTTT
J: TRBJ2-3; size: -; D: -; V: TRBV11-2; CDR3: CASSLRDTQYF; DNA: TGTGCCAGCAGCTTACGGGATACGCAGTATTTT
J: TRBJ2-2; size: -; D: -; V: TRBV5-4; CDR3: CASSQVVVNTGELFF; DNA: TGTGCCAGCAGCCAAGTCGTCGTGAACACCGGGGAGCTGTTTTTT
J: TRBJ1-5; size: -; D: -; V: TRBV28; CDR3: CASSSQGFGSNQPQHF; DNA: TGTGCCAGCAGTTCTCAGGGGTTCGGAAGCAATCAGCCCCAGCATTTT
J: TRBJ2-5; size: -; D: TRBD1; V: TRBV12-5; CDR3: CASGAGGFRQETQYF; DNA: TGTGCTAGTGGGGCAGGGGGCTTTAGGCAAGAGACCCAGTACTTC
J: TRBJ1-1; size: -; D: -; V: TRBV23-1; CDR3: CASSHSGWTAEAFF; DNA: TGCGCCAGCAGTCACAGCGGGTGGACAGCTGAAGCTTTCTTT
J: TRBJ1-5; size: few; D: -; V: TRBV7-6; CDR3: CASSLINGVDQPQHF; DNA: TGTGCCAGCAGCTTAATAAACGGCGTAGATCAGCCCCAGCATTTT
J: TRBJ1-5; size: few; D: -; V: TRBV2; CDR3: CASSELSSNQPQHF; DNA: TGTGCCAGCAGTGAACTTTCTAGCAATCAGCCCCAGCATTTT
J: TRBJ2-3; size: -; D: TRBD2; V: TRBV5-6; CDR3: CASSYPAGDLTSTDTQYF; DNA: TGTGCCAGCAGCTATCCAGCGGGGGACCTTACTAGCACAGATACGCAGTATTTT
J: TRBJ2-3; size: -; D: -; V: TRBV29-1; CDR3: CSTQWGDTQYF; DNA: TGCAGCACCCAATGGGGGGATACGCAGTATTTT
J: TRBJ1-2; size: -; D: -; V: TRBV15; CDR3: CATRGQLSGAGYTF; DNA: TGTGCCACCAGAGGGCAGCTCAGTGGTGCCGGCTACACCTTC
J: TRBJ1-5; size: once; D: -; V: TRBV2; CDR3: CASNTGVGGSQPQHF; DNA: TGTGCCAGCAACACGGGCGTGGGGGGGTCCCAGCCCCAGCATTTT
J: TRBJ2-1; size: -; D: -; V: TRBV15; CDR3: CATSRGIINEQFF; DNA: TGTGCCACCAGCAGAGGCATTATCAATGAGCAGTTCTTC
J: TRBJ2-3; size: -; D: -; V: TRBV6-5; CDR3: CASSPRDHTDTQYF; DNA: TGTGCCAGCAGCCCCCGGGACCACACAGATACGCAGTATTTT